This entry lists 9 T cell receptor beta chains sequenced from one sample in a study of blood T cell repertoires in COVID-19. Some clones are missing from TCRdb's copy, which holds only in-frame ones; the method was immunoSEQ multiplex PCR. This table holds 100,000 to 150,000 clones, roughly 86% found once. The sequenced material came from peripheral blood. These receptor sequences come from a woman in her sixties or seventies with COVID-19, enrolled during active disease.

The chain couples TRBV4-1 to TRBJ1-1, with 9 bases fitting TRBD1. The germline V gene has CDR1 MGHRA and CDR2 YSYEKL. V was clipped by 4 bases and J by 4 bases; unmatched bases: 7. The CDR3 consists of 15 residues. Written as DNA, the CDR3 is TGCGCCAGCAGCCCTCTGGACAGGGGCGGCACTGAAGCTTTCTTT. Translated: CASSPLDRGGTEAFF.

The CDR3 region has the DNA TGTGCCAGCAGCCCGCGACAGAGCTCCTACGAGCAGTACTTC. Amino acid sequence: CASSPRQSSYEQYF. V is TRBV7-2 and J is TRBJ2-7; tentatively, D is TRBD1 (5 bases). The ends were cut back, 5 bases at V and 0 bases at J, with 11 bases in the middle. The CDR3 is made up of 14 amino acids. Germline CDR1 SGHTA, CDR2 FQGNSA.

The rearrangement uses TRBV28 and TRBJ2-5, with no clear D. Germline lookup yields CDR1 MDHEN and CDR2 SYDVKM. Trimming removed 4 bases at V and 2 bases at J, with 11 bases between. CDR3 size: 14 residues. CDR3 in amino acids: CASSSRLAQETQYF. For the CDR3, the DNA is TGTGCCAGCAGTTCTAGACTTGCTCAAGAGACCCAGTACTTC.

The chain is built from TRBV28 and TRBJ1-5; D gene unclear. CDR3 length equals 14 residues. Germline CDR1 MDHEN, CDR2 SYDVKM. V lost 6 bases and J lost 3, with 12 bases in between. CDR3 residues: CASRVRGSNQPQHF. The CDR3 DNA sequence: TGTGCCAGCAGGGTCAGAGGGTCCAATCAGCCCCAGCATTTT. The entire variable domain, with the rest obtained from reference TRBV28 and TRBJ1-5, is as follows: DVKVTQSSRYLVKRTGEKVFLECVQDMDHENMFWYRQDPGLGLRLIYFSYDVKMKEKGDIPEGYSVSREKKERFSLILESASTNQTSMYLCASRVRGSNQPQHFGDGTRLSIL.

The V gene is TRBV30, the J gene TRBJ1-2, with TRBD1 identical over 10 bases. In germline, CDR1 is GTSNPN, CDR2 SVGIG (reference sequence). The junction had 10 bases not matched to a gene; V was cut back by 8 bases and J by 4 bases. This CDR3 contains 14 residues. The CDR3, as DNA: TGTGCCGGATCCCGGGACAGGGGCGGCTATGGCTACACCTTC. It yields the protein CAGSRDRGGYGYTF.

The chain employs TRBV19 and TRBJ2-1, with a weak D call TRBD1 (5 bases). Germline V gene sequence: CDR1 LNHDA, CDR2 SQIVND (reference sequence). V lost 6 bases, J lost 2 bases, and 17 bases lay in between. This CDR3 is 16 amino acids long. This chain's CDR3 is CASSPAGLRAYNEQFF. CDR3 coding DNA: TGTGCCAGTAGCCCTGCAGGGCTAAGGGCCTACAATGAGCAGTTCTTC. Filled out from reference TRBV19 and TRBJ2-1, the complete variable domain reads DGGITQSPKYLFRKEGQNVTLSCEQNLNHDAMYWYRQDPGQGLRLIYYSQIVNDFQKGDIAEGYSVSREKKESFPLTVTSAQKNPTAFYLCASSPAGLRAYNEQFFGPGTRLTVL.

The chain employs TRBV3-1 (or the pseudogene TRBV3-2) and TRBJ2-5; D perhaps matches TRBD2 (6 bases). From germline, CDR1 is LGHDT and CDR2 YNNKEL (reference sequence). The CDR3 totals 14 residues. The germline V and J ends were trimmed by 1 base and 4 bases, with 10 bases remaining between them. The CDR3 region is CASSQVPAGETQYF. DNA for the CDR3: TGTGCCAGCAGCCAAGTGCCAGCGGGAGAGACCCAGTACTTC.

The chain couples TRBV7-3 to TRBJ2-1, with a possible D match to TRBD1 (6 bases). Germline CDR1 SGHTA, CDR2 FQGTGA. V was clipped by 1 base and J by 1 base, with 8 bases between them. The CDR3 runs 15 residues. In DNA form, the CDR3 reads TGTGCCAGCAGCTTAAATCAGGGGTCCTACAATGAGCAGTTCTTC. Its protein product is CASSLNQGSYNEQFF. The entire variable domain, with the rest obtained from reference TRBV7-3 and TRBJ2-1, is as follows: GAGVSQTPSNKVTEKGKYVELRCDPISGHTALYWYRQSLGQGPEFLIYFQGTGAADDSGLPNDRFFAVRPEGSVSTLKIQRTERGDSAVYLCASSLNQGSYNEQFFGPGTRLTVL.

The V gene is TRBV2, the J gene TRBJ2-7; the D is unclear. V was shortened by 6 bases and J by 2 bases, with 14 bases between the two germline ends. Germline CDR1 SNHLY, CDR2 FYNNEI. The CDR3 totals 14 residues. CDR3 DNA: TGTGCCAGCAGCGCCACAGTTTGGCCCTACGAGCAGTACTTC. Translation: CASSATVWPYEQYF.